This T cell receptor beta chain appears in the sequencing data of a study of T-cell reconstitution after alpha-beta-depleted transplantation in children. Unique molecular identifiers featured in how the TCRbeta library was prepared. MiXCR was run by TCRdb on the PCR reads, yielding one entry per CDR3 protein. The table records some 290,000 distinct CDR3 sequences, around 25% of them present only once. Germline-derived CDR1 and CDR2 are MGHDK and SYGVNS. CDR3 size: 16 residues. Trimming cost V 3 bases and J 4 bases; bases outside gene matches: 10. The specimen was PBMCs, mostly from graft donor cells, collected 180 days after TCRalphabeta/CD19-depleted stem cell transplant. The chain uses TRBV25-1 and TRBJ2-3; 7 bases line up with TRBD1. The source of this sequence is a male patient between 10 and 17 years old who had a stem cell transplant for acute lymphoblastic leukemia, so the T cells may come from the graft donor. The chain's CDR3 is CASSDGDSEAPDTQYF. CDR3 nucleotides: TGTGCCAGCAGTGATGGGGACAGTGAAGCACCAGATACGCAGTATTTT.